The clone carrying this T cell receptor (beta chain) was counted only a few times. Its antigen is currently unknown. The germline gene is not matched at one end of the junction; a read error may be the cause. The sample is drawn from a study of cytomegalovirus exposure and HLA in healthy donors. Study results and caveats: About 87% or about 30% of the time was how often most TCR beta V segments were productive, according to an earlier analysis. The authors enumerated under 200 TCR beta chains as linked to cytomegalovirus. Upon later analysis, HLA-associated TCR beta chains proved more clonally expanded than other, equally common chains.

The V gene's germline CDR1 is SSHAT and CDR2 FNYEAQ (reference sequence). CDR3 size: 17 residues. PCR employed 60 Vbeta and 13 Jbeta primers. Per the original methods: About 83 million unique TCR beta chains, about 12 million shared, were counted in a later analysis. Sequenced by immunoSEQ multiplex PCR; TCRdb stores in-frame clones only, minus some. That table furnishes V, J and clone size, whereas the DNA furnished D and trimming. Seen here are about 110,000 clones, approximately 80% observed once, and the top ten hold approximately 0.24%. Input material: PBMCs. This receptor was taken from a middle-aged man in good health and CMV-seronegative. The chain joins TRBV7-7 to TRBJ2-5, with 8 bases identical to TRBD1. This CDR3 is CASSLALPGQGQQTQYF. In DNA form, the CDR3 reads TGTGCCAGCAGCCTAGCCCTACCAGGACAGGGACAACAGACCCAGTACTTC.